This entry features one T cell receptor (beta chain) sequence. Antigen: not known. This sample was included in a study of cytomegalovirus exposure and HLA in healthy donors. V was pared by 5 bases and J by 3 bases, with 3 bases of the junction left unmatched. Germline CDR1 is SGHTA and CDR2 is FQGNSA. This CDR3 comprises 13 residues. Whole-study results and caveats: Later analysis demonstrated an association between a missense DCLRE1C variant and TCR beta V- and J-gene trimming. Further analysis was carried out later, and it showed several of the most significant clusters appearing linked to common viral pathogens. Analyzed later, association rates of TCRs varied across HLA loci, with DRB1 most and HLA-C fewest. The investigators catalogued under 200 TCR beta chains as cytomegalovirus-associated.

The PCR employed 60 Vbeta primers together with 13 Jbeta primers. Using immunoSEQ multiplex PCR, the repertoire was profiled, and TCRdb retains in-frame clones only, with some absent. The table records some 110,000 clones, approximately 76% of them present only once. The sequence derives from a man aged 50 to 60 in good health and CMV-seropositive. The specimen was PBMCs. J is TRBJ2-7 and V is TRBV7-2, with 8 bases matching TRBD1. The CDR3 reads CASSPGTGYEQYF. The CDR3 bases are TGTGCCAGCAGCCCCGGGACAGGCTACGAGCAGTACTTC.